One and the same sample provided the 6 T cell receptor beta chains below, sequenced in a study of shared clonotypes between healthy human individuals. CD8 cells classed as naive were CD45RO-negative and positively selected for CCR7, excluding terminally differentiated effector memory CD45RA+ cells. Some clones are missing from TCRdb's copy, which holds only in-frame ones; the method was immunoSEQ multiplex PCR. The top ten clones hold around 0.21% of a sample with roughly 810,000 clones, around 96% of them seen once. Sequencing was carried out using naive CD8+ T cells sorted from blood. Every receptor here comes from a man aged 25 to 45 in good health.

This sequence joins TRBV5-4 and TRBJ2-7, with a possible D match to TRBD1 (5 bases). The CDR3 length is 14 residues. Trimming cost V 1 base and J 10 bases, with 18 bases left between them. Germline assignment: CDR1 SGHNT and CDR2 YYREEE (reference sequence). The CDR3 protein is CASSLSGQKGVQYF. CDR3 nucleotides: TGTGCCAGCAGCTTGTCAGGGCAGAAAGGGGTTCAGTACTTC.

The V call is TRBV7-9, the J call TRBJ1-1; D gene uncertain. V lost 0 bases and J lost 1, with 6 bases in between. CDR1 and CDR2 (germline): SEHNR, FQNEAQ (reference sequence). CDR3 size: 14 residues. CDR3 DNA sequence: TGTGCCAGCAGCTTAGCTACATGGAACACTGAAGCTTTCTTT. It translates to CASSLATWNTEAFF.

The V call is TRBV7-9, the J call TRBJ2-2; TRBD1 might be the D (5 bases). From germline, CDR1 is SEHNR and CDR2 FQNEAQ (reference sequence). V lost 5 bases and J lost 5, with 18 bases in between. The CDR3 totals 16 residues. The DNA for the CDR3 is TGTGCCAGCAGCGCAACAGGCACCCAGTGGACCGGGGAGCTGTTTTTT. It yields the protein CASSATGTQWTGELFF.

V usage is TRBV27 and J usage is TRBJ2-2; D is possibly TRBD1 (5 bases). This CDR3 contains 12 residues. Germline assignment: CDR1 MNHEY and CDR2 SMNVEV (reference sequence). Between the trimmed V and J ends, which lost 1 base and 9 bases, there was a span of 6 bases. CDR3 coding DNA: TGTGCCAGCAGTTTATGGGGCCGGGAGCTGTTTTTT. This translates into CASSLWGRELFF.

V usage is TRBV9 and J usage is TRBJ1-1; perhaps TRBD1 as D (6 bases). V lost 2 bases to trimming and J lost 2 bases, with 16 bases between them. The CDR3 covers 16 residues. Germline V lookup: CDR1 SGDLS, CDR2 YYNGEE. This CDR3 is CASSVKSGAANTEAFF. The DNA of the CDR3 is TGTGCCAGCAGCGTCAAATCAGGGGCCGCCAACACTGAAGCTTTCTTT.

To note about this clone: Additional DNA sequences in this sample encode the identical CDR3. The chain employs TRBV11-2 and TRBJ2-3; D gene unclear. Germline-derived CDR1 and CDR2 are SGHAT and FQNNGV. Trimming left V 4 bases short and J 2 bases short, with 4 bases between. CDR3 length equals 12 residues. DNA of the CDR3: TGTGCCAGCAGCTCAAACACAGATACGCAGTATTTT. Its translation is CASSSNTDTQYF.